These 14 T cell receptor beta chains were all obtained from the same sample, sequenced in a study of T cell responses to AZD1222 COVID-19 vaccine. Method: immunoSEQ multiplex PCR; TCRdb's copy keeps in-frame clones and lacks some. In the table there are over 150,000 clones, approximately 87% of which are singletons. The source material was peripheral blood, sampled 28 days after the second AZD1222 dose. These receptors all come from an adult who received the AZD1222 COVID-19 vaccine.

The chain recombines TRBV7-6 with TRBJ2-7; TRBD1 matches at 7 bases. Losses at the gene ends were 2 bases for V and 3 bases for J; bases not matched to a gene: 1. This CDR3 spans 13 amino acids. Germline CDR1 and CDR2: SGHVS and FNYEAQ. The CDR3: CASSLYRGYEQYF. The CDR3 DNA reads TGTGCCAGCAGCTTATACAGGGGCTACGAGCAGTACTTC.

This sequence joins TRBV30 and TRBJ1-2, with TRBD1 matching over 7 bases. The CDR3 is 14 residues long. With V trimmed by 3 bases and J by 4 bases, 8 bases remained unmatched. Germline CDR1 is GTSNPN and CDR2 is SVGIG (reference sequence). CDR3 protein: CAWSKDRAIYGYTF. CDR3 DNA sequence: TGTGCCTGGAGCAAAGACAGGGCCATCTATGGCTACACCTTC. Full variable domain (missing parts from reference TRBV30 and TRBJ1-2): SQTIHQWPATLVQPVGSPLSLECTVEGTSNPNLYWYRQAAGRGLQLLFYSVGIGQISSEVPQNLSASRPQDRQFILSSKKLLLSDSGFYLCAWSKDRAIYGYTFGSGTRLTVV.

This chain links TRBV5-1 with TRBJ2-1, with TRBD1 identical over 10 bases. Germline CDR1 is SGHRS and CDR2 is YFSETQ. V lost 6 bases, J lost 6 bases, and 12 bases stayed unmatched. The length of the CDR3 is 16 residues. The CDR3 protein is CASKTYRDRGGNEQFF. CDR3 DNA sequence: TGCGCCAGCAAAACCTACCGGGACAGGGGTGGCAATGAGCAGTTCTTC.

CDR3 residues: CASSRDYKYEQYF. The DNA for the CDR3 is TGTGCCAGCAGTCGGGACTATAAGTACGAGCAGTACTTC. V and J are TRBV5-4 and TRBJ2-7; TRBD2 matches at 7 bases. The CDR3 covers 13 residues. V dropped 5 bases and J dropped 4; count of bases not matched to a gene: 6. CDR1 is SGHNT, CDR2 YYREEE, per germline (reference sequence).

This clone was detected only once. The chain is built from TRBV7-8 and TRBJ1-5, with 8 bases identical to TRBD1. The CDR3 is 16 residues long. The V segment lost 5 bases and the J segment 0 bases; nucleotides outside the gene matches: 6. Per the germline V gene, CDR1 is SGHVS and CDR2 is FQNEAQ. This CDR3 is CASSGTGPYSNQPQHF. The CDR3, as DNA: TGTGCCAGCAGCGGGACAGGTCCTTATAGCAATCAGCCCCAGCATTTT. Complete variable domain (other parts from reference TRBV7-8 and TRBJ1-5): GAGVSQSPRYKVAKRGQDVALRCDPISGHVSLFWYQQALGQGPEFLTYFQNEAQLDKSGLPSDRFFAERPEGSVSTLKIQRTQQEDSAVYLCASSGTGPYSNQPQHFGDGTRLSIL.

This chain connects TRBV19 to TRBJ2-2; tentative D call: TRBD1 (5 bases). Looked up from germline, CDR1 is LNHDA and CDR2 is SQIVND (reference sequence). Trimming took 4 bases from V and 4 from J, leaving 7 bases between them. The length of the CDR3 is 13 residues. As DNA, the CDR3 is TGTGCCAGTAGTACAGGGCTCACCGGGGAGCTGTTTTTT. As protein: CASSTGLTGELFF.

V usage is TRBV7-2 and J usage is TRBJ1-6, with 11 bases fitting TRBD1. Germline V gene data show CDR1 as SGHTA and CDR2 as FQGNSA. The CDR3 is 18 amino acids. V lost 1 base to trimming and J lost 10 bases; unmatched junction nucleotides: 12. The DNA of the CDR3 is TGTGCCAGCAGCTTAGTCCCACTTGGACAGGGGGCTCGATCACCCCTCCACTTT. Protein sequence: CASSLVPLGQGARSPLHF.

The chain is built from TRBV10-3 and TRBJ2-7; no clear D gene. Germline CDR1 ENHRY, CDR2 SYGVKD. Trimming took off 7 bases at V and 0 bases at J, with 10 bases between the two ends. The CDR3 sequence is 13 residues long. Here the CDR3 DNA reads TGTGCCATCATCACAGAGAGCTCCTACGAGCAGTACTTC. This gives the protein CAIITESSYEQYF.

This chain links TRBV6-1 with TRBJ1-5; D perhaps matches TRBD1 (6 bases). The germline V gene has CDR1 MNHNS and CDR2 SASEGT. The CDR3 extends over 15 amino acids. Trimming stripped 7 bases from V and 1 base from J, with 14 bases between. This CDR3 reads CASTPRGGSNQPQHF. The CDR3 DNA sequence: TGTGCCAGCACCCCCAGGGGTGGGAGCAATCAGCCCCAGCATTTT.

The V gene is TRBV21-1, the J gene TRBJ1-1. TRBV21-1 is annotated as a pseudogene. The CDR3 loop spans 14 amino acids. DNA of the CDR3: TGTGCCAGCAGCAAAGAGACGAAGAACACTGAAGCTTTCTTT. Translating it yields CASSKETKNTEAFF.

The V call is TRBV3-1 (or the pseudogene TRBV3-2), the J call TRBJ1-2; D might be TRBD1 (5 bases). The germline CDR1 and CDR2 sequences are LGHDT and YNNKEL (reference sequence). V lost 4 bases to trimming and J lost 3 bases, with 12 bases between them. This CDR3 has 14 amino acids. CDR3 DNA: TGTGCCAGCAGCCGGGAGGGACTTGACTATGGCTACACCTTC. It encodes CASSREGLDYGYTF.

CDR3 amino acids: CASRPGQGSYGYTF. The CDR3 nucleotides are TGTGCCAGCAGACCAGGACAGGGATCCTATGGCTACACCTTC. The rearrangement links TRBV7-2 to TRBJ1-2; the match to TRBD1 covers 8 bases. Germline V gene data show CDR1 as SGHTA and CDR2 as FQGNSA. V trimming: 6 bases; J trimming: 4 bases; junction bases outside the gene matches: 7. The CDR3 covers 14 residues.

The chain uses TRBV21-1 and TRBJ1-5. TRBV21-1 is flagged as a pseudogene. CDR3 length equals 12 residues. CDR3 protein: CASSKVAQPQHF. The CDR3 nucleotides read TGTGCCAGCAGCAAAGTGGCGCAGCCCCAGCATTTT.

The chain carries TRBV3-1 (or the pseudogene TRBV3-2) and TRBJ2-7; TRBD1 matches 7 bases. Germline V gene lookup returns CDR1 LGHDT and CDR2 YNNKEL (reference sequence). This CDR3 contains 17 residues. Trimming removed 6 bases from V and 2 bases from J; junction bases left unmatched: 16. CDR3 sequence (DNA): TGTGCCAGCAGTCGCTATAGAGGGACAGCCGAACCCTACGAGCAGTACTTC. It translates to CASSRYRGTAEPYEQYF.